The 14 T cell receptor beta chains below all came from one sample that was sequenced in a study of CXCR3-negative and CXCR3-positive naive CD8 T cells (dated by TCRdb to the late 2010s). What the work shows at the level of the full study, not this receptor alone: TRB CDR3s from CXCR3-positive naive cells showed higher hydrophobicity (lower Kidera factor 4), lower energy, and higher strength and volume indices than CXCR3-negative naive cells.

Their target antigens are unknown. TCRdb shows the sequencer as NextSeq 550. The Human TCR Profiling Kit (MiLaboratory) was used to make UMI-labeled 5' RACE TRB cDNA libraries. Through TCRdb reprocessing, the reads give one entry per CDR3 protein sequence; DNA is omitted. The sample table includes about 120,000 distinct CDR3 sequences. Together, the top ten hold 0.36% of the sample. Material for sequencing was naive CXCR3+ CD8+ T cells from blood. The cell subset or site label, read with the paper, signifies: CD45RO-CCR7+CD27+CD95- naive CD8+ T cells expressing CXCR3 (TNR3+). These receptors all stem from a human donor in good health. Some clones in this sample may be carry-over from other donors' samples.

The gene calls are TRBV7-8 and TRBJ2-1; checking the TCRdb D call of TRBD2 is not possible without DNA. The germline V gene has CDR1 SGHVS and CDR2 FQNEAQ. CDR3 length equals 14 residues. CDR3 amino acids: CASSLEASGNEQFF. Using reference TRBV7-8 and TRBJ2-1 for the parts outside the CDR3, the full variable domain is GAGVSQSPRYKVAKRGQDVALRCDPISGHVSLFWYQQALGQGPEFLTYFQNEAQLDKSGLPSDRFFAERPEGSVSTLKIQRTQQEDSAVYLCASSLEASGNEQFFGPGTRLTVL.

The chain links TRBV18 to TRBJ2-2; the TRBD1 assignment by TCRdb is unverifiable without DNA. CDR1 KGHSH and CDR2 LQKENI come from the germline V gene. This CDR3 comprises 16 residues. CDR3 in amino acids: CASSPTGAANTGELFF.

The chain employs TRBV6-2 or TRBV6-3 and TRBJ2-5; TCRdb reports TRBD2, a call that lacks DNA to check it against. Per germline, CDR1 MNHEY and CDR2 SVGEGT. The CDR3 spans 17 residues. This CDR3 is CASSYSELAGGDETQYF.

The rearrangement uses TRBV5-1 and TRBJ2-3; checking the TCRdb D call of TRBD2 is not possible without DNA. This CDR3 is 16 amino acids long. Per the germline V gene, CDR1 is SGHRS and CDR2 is YFSETQ. CDR3 loop: CASSLAPFERPDTQYF.

The CDR3 loop is CASSAQGADTQYF. V and J are TRBV12-3 or TRBV12-4 and TRBJ2-3; checking the TCRdb D call of TRBD1 is not possible without DNA. This CDR3 is 13 amino acids long.

The chain links TRBV20-1 to TRBJ1-5. Germline V gives CDR1 DFQATT, CDR2 SNEGSKA (reference sequence). The CDR3 is 14 amino acids. CDR3 sequence: CSAQVLNSNQPQHF.

The chain is built from TRBV29-1 and TRBJ2-7. Germline values: CDR1 SQVTM, CDR2 ANQGSEA. CDR3 size: 12 residues. CDR3 sequence: CSAVRDSYEQYF.

The chain has TRBV12-3 or TRBV12-4 and TRBJ2-5; absent DNA, TCRdb's TRBD1 call cannot be checked. CDR3 length: 16 amino acids. This chain's CDR3 is CASTPFLGRGSETQYF.

The chain links TRBV20-1 to TRBJ2-3; the D call of TRBD1 rests on TCRdb alone, since no DNA is present to check it. CDR1 and CDR2 (germline): DFQATT, SNEGSKA (reference sequence). The CDR3 runs to 15 residues. The CDR3 sequence: CSARIPGQRTDTQYF.

The chain employs TRBV7-8 and TRBJ2-3; TCRdb selects TRBD1, and the lack of DNA leaves this call unchecked. The V gene's germline CDR1 is SGHVS and CDR2 FQNEAQ. This CDR3 has 13 amino acids. The CDR3 here is CASGTGGTDTQYF.

The rearrangement joins TRBV7-8 to TRBJ2-3; TCRdb's D gene call, TRBD2, goes unchecked for lack of DNA. Looked up from germline, CDR1 is SGHVS and CDR2 is FQNEAQ. This CDR3 has 18 residues. The CDR3 region is CASSIPLGLMMATDTQYF.

The chain uses TRBV28 and TRBJ2-1; the D gene TCRdb calls, TRBD1, cannot be checked with no DNA. The CDR3 covers 16 residues. Germline loops: CDR1 MDHEN, CDR2 SYDVKM. CDR3 sequence: CASSSESGIGGNEQFF.

This rearrangement joins TRBV4-1 to TRBJ1-3. CDR3 size: 15 residues. Germline assignment: CDR1 MGHRA and CDR2 YSYEKL. CDR3 in amino acids: CASSQGQNTGNTIYF.

The gene calls are TRBV5-1 and TRBJ2-3; TCRdb returns TRBD1, unconfirmable since there is no DNA. The CDR3 is 15 residues long. CDR1 and CDR2 (germline): SGHRS, YFSETQ. CDR3 sequence: CASSLRSAPGHTQYF.